The T cell receptor (beta chain) described here comes from a study of blood T cell repertoires in COVID-19. Study-wide context: The samples span acute and convalescent COVID-19 from the United States, Italy and Spain.

Some clones are missing from TCRdb's copy, which holds only in-frame ones; the method was immunoSEQ multiplex PCR. Altogether about 240,000 clones are present, 80% to 90% being singletons, with the ten largest covering more than 3.5%. Deletions cut 3 bases from V and 7 bases from J, with 9 bases between. CDR1 and CDR2 from the germline V gene are MNHEY and SMNVEV (reference sequence). The CDR3 length is 13 residues. Sequenced: PBMCs or T cells enriched from blood (not recorded which). The chain carries TRBV27 and TRBJ1-4; D not certain. The TCR sequence derives from a woman aged 25-40 years who had recovered from COVID-19. As DNA, the CDR3 is TGTGCCAGCAGTTTCTCGGGGAGTGAAAAACTGTTTTTT. Translated, it gives CASSFSGSEKLFF.